Sequencing of this T cell receptor (beta chain) was carried out in a study of T cell repertoires in cytomegalovirus infection. Turning to the study itself: It can be stated that public TCR beta signatures indicated CMV infection as well as a matching HLA type. General study points: The ex vivo response showed dominance by HLA-C-restricted CMV-specific TCR beta clonotypes. Summed frequency of shared TCR beta families picked out CMV carriers who also had the relevant HLA.

Trimming removed 2 bases at V and 3 bases at J, with 13 bases between. The germline V gene encodes CDR1 MNHNY and CDR2 SVGAGI (reference sequence). CDR3 length equals 16 residues. TCRdb redid the calling of the reads with MiXCR, one entry per CDR3 protein. The table has about 230,000 distinct CDR3 sequences, about 20% seen once. Note on this clonotype: The antigen remains unidentified.

The clonotype was recovered from a human donor in good health (CMV status not recorded). Some clones in this sample may be carry-over from other donors' samples. The V call is TRBV6-6, the J call TRBJ2-2; D may match TRBD1 or TRBD2 (5 bases each). Specimen: CD8+ T cells from PBMCs. CDR3 in amino acids: CASSYTIVGDTGELFF. In DNA, the CDR3 is TGTGCCAGCAGTTACACCATAGTGGGGGACACCGGGGAGCTGTTTTTT.